This T cell receptor beta chain stems from a study of CD4+ T cells in melanoma. General study points: A reported correlation linked neoantigen-specific CD4+ T cells to CD8+, macrophage and B cell function. Neoantigen-specific CD4+ T cells in melanoma reportedly had diverse differentiation states.

TCRdb keeps only in-frame clones here, not all; method: immunoSEQ multiplex PCR. The sample yields thousands of clones, approximately 70% seen once. For this clone: The antigen is not known.

This clonotype was obtained from a human donor with melanoma. Sequencing input: cells from a culture (not recorded whether cultured in vitro).

This CDR3 reads CASSWDRVYEQYF. CDR3 nucleotide sequence: TGTGCCAGCAGCTGGGACAGGGTCTACGAGCAGTACTTC. The chain uses TRBV5-5 and TRBJ2-7; 9 nucleotides match TRBD1. V gave up 3 bases and J gave up 3 bases; unmatched junction bases: 1. The CDR3 is made up of 13 amino acids. Per the germline V gene, CDR1 is SGHKS and CDR2 is YYEKEE (reference sequence).